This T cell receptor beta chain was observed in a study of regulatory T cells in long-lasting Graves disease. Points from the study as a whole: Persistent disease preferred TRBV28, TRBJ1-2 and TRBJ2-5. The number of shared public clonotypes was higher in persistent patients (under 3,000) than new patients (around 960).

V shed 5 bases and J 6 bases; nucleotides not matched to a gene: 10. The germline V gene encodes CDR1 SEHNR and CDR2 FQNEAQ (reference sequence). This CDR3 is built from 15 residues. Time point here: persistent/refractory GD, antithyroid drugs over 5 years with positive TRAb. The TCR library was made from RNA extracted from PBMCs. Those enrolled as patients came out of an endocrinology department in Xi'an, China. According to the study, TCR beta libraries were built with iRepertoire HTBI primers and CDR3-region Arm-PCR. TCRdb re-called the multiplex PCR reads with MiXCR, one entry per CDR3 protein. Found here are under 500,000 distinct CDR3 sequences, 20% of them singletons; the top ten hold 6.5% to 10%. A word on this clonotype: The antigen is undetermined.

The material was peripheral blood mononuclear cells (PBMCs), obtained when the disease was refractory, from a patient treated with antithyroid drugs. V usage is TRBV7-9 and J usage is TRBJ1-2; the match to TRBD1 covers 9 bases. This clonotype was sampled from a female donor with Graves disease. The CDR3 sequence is CASSATGGVSDGYTF. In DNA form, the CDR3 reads TGTGCCAGCAGCGCAACAGGGGGCGTGAGCGATGGCTACACCTTC.